The rows below give T cell receptor beta chains drawn from one sample of a study of CXCR3-negative and CXCR3-positive naive CD8 T cells. TCRdb re-called the 5' RACE reads and catalogs CDR3 proteins one per entry, DNA excluded. This sample's clone table lists some 66,000 distinct CDR3 sequences. Source material: naive CXCR3- CD8+ T cells from blood. The source is a human donor in good health. Some clones in this sample may be carry-over from other donors' samples. Both conserved end residues are part of each CDR3.

CSVEGAEGLAGGRGPDTQYF	TRBJ2-3	TRBV29-1
CASSFRFLVPDTQYF	TRBJ2-3	TRBV5-4
CASSLEASGVQETQYF	TRBJ2-5	TRBV7-2
CASSPWTGTMNTEAFF	TRBJ1-1	TRBV7-9
CASSTSSGPYNEQFF	TRBJ2-1	TRBV19
CSVEGTGAYGYTF	TRBJ1-2	TRBV29-1
CASSSPGQGSNEQFF	TRBJ2-1	TRBV27
CSVDWPTSGYNEQFF	TRBJ2-1	TRBV29-1
CASRNTLSEQYF	TRBJ2-7	TRBV19
CSVRRETGELFF	TRBJ2-2	TRBV29-1